The 8 T cell receptor beta chains listed next were all sequenced from one sample in a study of post-analysis software for immune sequencing data. Notes on the study in general: Included in a set of about 5 TRBV segments more frequent in patients than controls were TRBV5-6, TRBV5-1 and TRBV20-1.

For these TCRs, the target antigens are not known. cDNA libraries for TCR beta contained unique molecular identifiers. TCRdb fed the PCR reads into MiXCR, producing one record per CDR3 protein. Of 430,000 or so distinct CDR3 sequences detected, over 30% appear once; the ten largest clones hold 7.5% to 8.5%. Sequencing was performed on blood. Every receptor here comes from a girl aged 2-15 years with multiple sclerosis.

This clonotype was detected only a few times. V gene TRBV5-1 combines with J gene TRBJ2-5, with D perhaps matching TRBD1 (6 bases). Matching the DNA end better, TRBJ2-7 makes the J call doubtful. CDR1 and CDR2 from the germline V gene are SGHRS and YFSETQ. CDR3 size: 15 residues. The CDR3 here is CASSLEVGAPHEQYF. CDR3 bases: TGCGCCAGCAGCTTGGAAGTGGGGGCGCCCCACGAGCAGTACTTC.

This chain connects TRBV20-1 to TRBJ2-5; perhaps TRBD2 as D (5 bases). V lost 3 bases and J 2 bases, leaving 13 bases between the germline ends. Germline V gene data show CDR1 as DFQATT and CDR2 as SNEGSKA (reference sequence). The CDR3 runs 14 residues. The CDR3 is CSARSPERQETQYF. The DNA for the CDR3 is TGCAGTGCTAGGTCCCCCGAGCGGCAAGAGACCCAGTACTTC.

The chain joins TRBV5-1 to TRBJ2-1; 7 nucleotides align to TRBD1. Germline CDR1 reads SGHRS; CDR2 reads YFSETQ. The length of the CDR3 is 14 residues. J was trimmed by 8 bases and V by 3 bases; bases with no gene match: 8. CDR3 DNA sequence: TGCGCCAGCAGCTCCGTACCACAGGGGCATGAGCAGTTCTTC. Its translation: CASSSVPQGHEQFF.

The V gene is TRBV21-1, the J gene TRBJ1-5; the tabulated D call, TRBD1, remains unverified against the DNA. TRBV21-1 is designated a pseudogene. This CDR3 has 19 residues. This CDR3 is CASSRWAAGGVYSNQPQHF. CDR3 bases: TGTGCCAGCAGCAGATGGGCCGCCGGCGGGGTTTATAGCAATCAGCCCCAGCATTTT.

This sequence joins TRBV4-3 and TRBJ2-3; D is possibly TRBD2 (5 bases). The V gene's germline CDR1 is LGHNA and CDR2 YSLEER. Trimming took 0 bases from V and 0 from J, leaving 16 bases between them. This CDR3 is built from 18 residues. The CDR3 loop reads CASSQDSPSLTSTDTQYF. In DNA form, the CDR3 reads TGCGCCAGCAGCCAAGATTCGCCTAGCTTAACAAGCACAGATACGCAGTATTTT.

There are a few counts of this clonotype. The chain combines TRBV18 with TRBJ2-7, with TRBD2 as a possible D gene (5 bases). The CDR3 has 13 residues. Trimming stripped 2 bases from V and 5 bases from J, with 10 bases between. In germline, CDR1 is KGHSH, CDR2 LQKENI. The DNA for the CDR3 is TGTGCCAGCTCACCAACCGGGGTAAACGAGCAGTACTTC. Amino acid sequence: CASSPTGVNEQYF. Together with reference TRBV18 and TRBJ2-7, the CDR3 gives the full variable domain: NAGVMQNPRHLVRRRGQEARLRCSPMKGHSHVYWYRQLPEEGLKFMVYLQKENIIDESGMPKERFSAEFPKEGPSILRIQQVVRGDSAAYFCASSPTGVNEQYFGPGTRLTVT.

This clonotype was seen only once. The rearrangement links TRBV5-1 to TRBJ2-5, with D hard to call. V was cut by 4 bases and J by 1 base, with 8 bases left in between. CDR1 SGHRS and CDR2 YFSETQ come from the germline V gene. CDR3 length: 13 residues. The CDR3 here is CASSPVAQETQYF. The DNA for the CDR3 is TGCGCCAGCAGCCCGGTGGCCCAAGAGACCCAGTACTTC. The full variable domain, in which reference TRBV5-1 and TRBJ2-5 provide the parts outside the CDR3, is KAGVTQTPRYLIKTRGQQVTLSCSPISGHRSVSWYQQTPGQGLQFLFEYFSETQRNKGNFPGRFSGRQFSNSRSEMNVSTLELGDSALYLCASSPVAQETQYFGPGTRLLVL.

J is TRBJ2-5 and V is TRBV6-2 or TRBV6-3; possible D gene TRBD2, 5 bases. Trimming took off 0 bases at V and 5 bases at J, with 19 bases between the two ends. The CDR3 covers 17 residues. CDR1 is MNHEY and CDR2 is SVGEGT in the germline V gene. The CDR3: CASSYSEENSLRETQYF. The CDR3 bases are TGTGCCAGCAGTTACTCGGAGGAAAACAGCCTAAGGGAGACCCAGTACTTC.